This TCR beta chain is drawn from a study of technical replicates of blood from several donors. The method was immunoSEQ multiplex PCR; TCRdb's version includes in-frame clones alone and lacks a portion of them. Of about 84,000 clones listed, about nine tenths are singletons. The CDR3 consists of 15 residues. Germline loops: CDR1 SGHAT, CDR2 FQNNGV. Trimming took 8 bases from V and 6 from J; bases not matched to a gene: 15. The sample was T cells isolated from PBMCs. The clonotype originates from a human donor in good health. This sequence joins TRBV11-2 and TRBJ2-7; 8 nucleotides match TRBD1. The CDR3 reads CASAGLSDRAGEQYF. The CDR3 DNA reads as TGTGCCAGCGCGGGGCTCTCGGACAGGGCCGGCGAGCAGTACTTC.